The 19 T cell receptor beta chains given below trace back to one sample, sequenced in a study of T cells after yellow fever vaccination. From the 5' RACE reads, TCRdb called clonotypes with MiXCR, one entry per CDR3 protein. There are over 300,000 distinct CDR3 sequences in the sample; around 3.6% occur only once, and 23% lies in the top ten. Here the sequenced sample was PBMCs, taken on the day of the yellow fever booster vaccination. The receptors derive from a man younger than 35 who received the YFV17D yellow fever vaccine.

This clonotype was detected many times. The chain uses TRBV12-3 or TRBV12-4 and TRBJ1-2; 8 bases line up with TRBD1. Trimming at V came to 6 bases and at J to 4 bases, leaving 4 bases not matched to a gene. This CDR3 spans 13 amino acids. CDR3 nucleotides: TGTGCCAGCAGCTGGGACAGGAGCTATGGCTACACCTTC. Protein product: CASSWDRSYGYTF.

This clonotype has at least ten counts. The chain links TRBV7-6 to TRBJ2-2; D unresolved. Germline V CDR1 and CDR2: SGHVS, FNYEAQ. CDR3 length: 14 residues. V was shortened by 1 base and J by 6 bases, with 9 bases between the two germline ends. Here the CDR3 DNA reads TGTGCCAGCAGCTTAGTGTCTGGGGCCGGGGAGCTGTTTTTT. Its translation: CASSLVSGAGELFF.

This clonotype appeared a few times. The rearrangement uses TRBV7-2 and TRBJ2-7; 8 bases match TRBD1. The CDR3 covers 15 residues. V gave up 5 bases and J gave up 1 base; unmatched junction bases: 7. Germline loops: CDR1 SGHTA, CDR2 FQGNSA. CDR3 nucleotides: TGTGCCAGCAGCGGCGACAGGGGTACATCCTACGAGCAGTACTTC. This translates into CASSGDRGTSYEQYF.

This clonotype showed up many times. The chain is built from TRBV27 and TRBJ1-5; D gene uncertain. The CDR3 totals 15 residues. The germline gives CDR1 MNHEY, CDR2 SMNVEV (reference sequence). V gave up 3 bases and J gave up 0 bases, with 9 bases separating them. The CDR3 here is CASSFTSYSNQPQHF. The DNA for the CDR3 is TGTGCCAGCAGTTTCACTAGTTATAGCAATCAGCCCCAGCATTTT.

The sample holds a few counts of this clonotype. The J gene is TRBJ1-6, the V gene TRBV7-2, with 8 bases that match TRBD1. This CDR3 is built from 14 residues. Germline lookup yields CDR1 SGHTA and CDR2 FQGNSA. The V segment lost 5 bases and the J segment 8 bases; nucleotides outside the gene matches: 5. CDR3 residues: CASSHRTGHSPLHF. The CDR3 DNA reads TGTGCCAGCAGCCACAGGACAGGGCATTCACCCCTCCACTTT.

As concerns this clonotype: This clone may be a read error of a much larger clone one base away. This CDR3 is CASSLGLDQPQHF. The DNA of the CDR3 is TGTGCCAGCAGCTTAGGGCTAGATCAGCCCCAGCATTTT. The chain uses TRBV11-2 and TRBJ1-5; D unclear. Germline CDR1 SGHAT, CDR2 FQNNGV. V lost 1 base and J 5 bases, leaving 6 bases between the germline ends. CDR3 length: 13 residues.

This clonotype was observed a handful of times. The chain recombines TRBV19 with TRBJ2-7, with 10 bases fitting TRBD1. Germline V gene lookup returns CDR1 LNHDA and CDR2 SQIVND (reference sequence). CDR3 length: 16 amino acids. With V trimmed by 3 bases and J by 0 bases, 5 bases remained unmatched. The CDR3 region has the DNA TGTGCCAGTAGTATTCGACAGGGGGCTCCCTCCTACGAGCAGTACTTC. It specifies CASSIRQGAPSYEQYF. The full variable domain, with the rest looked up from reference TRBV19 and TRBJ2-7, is DGGITQSPKYLFRKEGQNVTLSCEQNLNHDAMYWYRQDPGQGLRLIYYSQIVNDFQKGDIAEGYSVSREKKESFPLTVTSAQKNPTAFYLCASSIRQGAPSYEQYFGPGTRLTVT.

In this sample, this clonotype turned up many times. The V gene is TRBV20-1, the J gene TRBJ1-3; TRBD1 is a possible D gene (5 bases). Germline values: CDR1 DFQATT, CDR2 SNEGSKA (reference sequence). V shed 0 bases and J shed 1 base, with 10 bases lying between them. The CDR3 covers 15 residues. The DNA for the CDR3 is TGCAGTGCTAGAGATCCCCGGGGGTCTGGAAACACCATATATTTT. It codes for CSARDPRGSGNTIYF.

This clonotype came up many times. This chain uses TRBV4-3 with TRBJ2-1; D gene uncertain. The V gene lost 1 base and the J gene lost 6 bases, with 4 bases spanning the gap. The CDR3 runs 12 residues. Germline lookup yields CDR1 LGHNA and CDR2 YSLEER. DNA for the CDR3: TGCGCCAGCAGCCAAGTTGCCAATGAGCAGTTCTTC. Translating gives CASSQVANEQFF.

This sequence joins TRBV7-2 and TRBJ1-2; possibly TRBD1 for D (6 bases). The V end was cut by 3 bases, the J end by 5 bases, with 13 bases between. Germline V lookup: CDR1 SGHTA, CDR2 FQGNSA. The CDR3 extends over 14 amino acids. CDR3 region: CASSFDRTGYGYTF. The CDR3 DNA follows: TGTGCCAGCAGCTTCGACAGGACTGGTTATGGCTACACCTTC.

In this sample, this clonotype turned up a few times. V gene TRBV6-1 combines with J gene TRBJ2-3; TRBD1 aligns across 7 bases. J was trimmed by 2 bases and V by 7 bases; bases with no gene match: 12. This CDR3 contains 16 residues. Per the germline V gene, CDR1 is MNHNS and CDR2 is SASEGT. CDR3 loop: CASNPVRDRNTDTQYF. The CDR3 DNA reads TGTGCCAGCAACCCGGTCCGGGACAGAAACACAGATACGCAGTATTTT.

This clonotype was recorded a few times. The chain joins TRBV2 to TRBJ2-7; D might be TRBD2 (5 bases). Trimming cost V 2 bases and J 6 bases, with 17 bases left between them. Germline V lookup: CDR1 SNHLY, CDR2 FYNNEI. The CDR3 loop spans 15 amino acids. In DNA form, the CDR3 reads TGTGCCAGCAGTGAACCAGGACTCGAGGTGGGCGAGCAGTACTTC. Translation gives CASSEPGLEVGEQYF.

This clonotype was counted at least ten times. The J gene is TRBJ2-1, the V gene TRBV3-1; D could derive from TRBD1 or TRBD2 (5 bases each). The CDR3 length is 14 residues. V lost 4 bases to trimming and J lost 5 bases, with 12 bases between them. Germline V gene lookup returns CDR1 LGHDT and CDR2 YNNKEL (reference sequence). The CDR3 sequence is CASSRLGTDNEQFF. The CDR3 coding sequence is TGTGCCAGCAGCCGCCTAGGGACGGACAATGAGCAGTTCTTC.

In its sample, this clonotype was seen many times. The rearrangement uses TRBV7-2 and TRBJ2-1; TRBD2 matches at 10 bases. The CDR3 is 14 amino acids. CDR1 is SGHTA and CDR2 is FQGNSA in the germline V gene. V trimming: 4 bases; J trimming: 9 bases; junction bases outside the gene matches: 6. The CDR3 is CASSSTSGGVEQFF. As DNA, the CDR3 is TGTGCCAGCAGCTCTACAAGCGGGGGGGTTGAGCAGTTCTTC.

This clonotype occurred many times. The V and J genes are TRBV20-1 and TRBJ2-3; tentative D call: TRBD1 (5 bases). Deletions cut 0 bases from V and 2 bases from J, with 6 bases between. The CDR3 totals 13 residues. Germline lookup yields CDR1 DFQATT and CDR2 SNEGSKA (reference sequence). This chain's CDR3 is CSARDRVTDTQYF. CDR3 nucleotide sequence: TGCAGTGCTAGAGACAGGGTCACAGATACGCAGTATTTT.

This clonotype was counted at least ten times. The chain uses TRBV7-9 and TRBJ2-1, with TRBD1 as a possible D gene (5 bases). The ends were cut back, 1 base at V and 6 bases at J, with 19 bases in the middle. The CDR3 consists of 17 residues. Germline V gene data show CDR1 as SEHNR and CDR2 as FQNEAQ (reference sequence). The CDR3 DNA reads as TGTGCCAGCAGCTTAGGCAGGGCAGACGCCACGGGCAATGAGCAGTTCTTC. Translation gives CASSLGRADATGNEQFF. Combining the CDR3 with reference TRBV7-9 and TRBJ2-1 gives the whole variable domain DTGVSQNPRHKITKRGQNVTFRCDPISEHNRLYWYRQTLGQGPEFLTYFQNEAQLEKSRLLSDRFSAERPKGSFSTLEIQRTEQGDSAMYLCASSLGRADATGNEQFFGPGTRLTVL.

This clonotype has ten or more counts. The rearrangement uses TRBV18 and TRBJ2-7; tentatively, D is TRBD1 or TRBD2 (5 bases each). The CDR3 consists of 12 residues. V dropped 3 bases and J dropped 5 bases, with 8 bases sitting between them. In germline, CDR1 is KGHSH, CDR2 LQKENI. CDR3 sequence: CASSPTGHEQYV. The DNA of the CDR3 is TGTGCCAGCTCACCTACGGGGCACGAGCAGTACGTC.

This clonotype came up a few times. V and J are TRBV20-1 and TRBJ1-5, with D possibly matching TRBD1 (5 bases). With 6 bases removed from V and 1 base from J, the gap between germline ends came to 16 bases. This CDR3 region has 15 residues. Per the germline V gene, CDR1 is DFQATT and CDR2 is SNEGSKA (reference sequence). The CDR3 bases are TGCAGTGCAGAGACTCCAGGGTCCAGCAATCAGCCCCAGCATTTT. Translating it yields CSAETPGSSNQPQHF.

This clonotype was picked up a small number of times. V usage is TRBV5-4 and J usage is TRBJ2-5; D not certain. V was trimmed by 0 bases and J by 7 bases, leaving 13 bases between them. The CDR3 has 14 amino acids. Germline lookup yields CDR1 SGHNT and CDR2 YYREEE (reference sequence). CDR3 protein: CASSLAKGFGTQYF. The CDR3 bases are TGTGCCAGCAGCTTGGCCAAGGGATTCGGGACCCAGTACTTC.